Below are 28 T cell receptor beta chains sequenced from a single sample in a study of chemoradiotherapy in HPV16-positive cancers. Repertoires were generated with immunoSEQ multiplex PCR, while TCRdb's copy carries only in-frame clones and drops some. The sample lists 14,000 or so clones, more than 60% occurring once. Specimen collection occurred from a patient who underwent chemoradiotherapy. The receptors shown here come from a human donor with HPV-associated anogenital cancer.

The J gene is TRBJ2-5, the V gene TRBV7-9; 10 bases are shared with TRBD2. J was trimmed by 9 bases and V by 5 bases; bases with no gene match: 6. Germline V gene sequence: CDR1 SEHNR, CDR2 FQNEAQ (reference sequence). The CDR3 has 13 residues. The CDR3 nucleotides are TGTGCCAGCAGCGGGACTAGCGCTAGGGCCCAGTACTTC. Translated, it gives CASSGTSARAQYF. Full variable domain (rest looked up from reference TRBV7-9 and TRBJ2-5): DTGVSQNPRHKITKRGQNVTFRCDPISEHNRLYWYRQTLGQGPEFLTYFQNEAQLEKSRLLSDRFSAERPKGSFSTLEIQRTEQGDSAMYLCASSGTSARAQYFGPGTRLLVL.

This chain connects TRBV6-1 to TRBJ2-7, with 7 positions matching TRBD1. Germline CDR1 reads MNHNS; CDR2 reads SASEGT. The V and J ends lost 5 bases and 4 bases, in that order; junction bases with no gene match: 5. This CDR3 has 13 amino acids. The CDR3 DNA is TGTGCCAGCAGTAAACAGGGGTATTACGAGCAGTACTTC. This translates into CASSKQGYYEQYF.

This clone was observed a handful of times. The gene calls are TRBV5-6 and TRBJ2-1; 9 bases match TRBD2. This CDR3 has 14 residues. Losses at the gene ends were 1 base for V and 8 bases for J; bases not matched to a gene: 4. CDR1 and CDR2 from the germline V gene are SGHDT and YYEEEE. CDR3: CASSLIAGGHEQFF. The DNA for the CDR3 is TGTGCCAGCAGCTTGATCGCGGGGGGGCATGAGCAGTTCTTC. Together with reference TRBV5-6 and TRBJ2-1, the CDR3 gives the full variable domain: DAGVTQSPTHLIKTRGQQVTLRCSPKSGHDTVSWYQQALGQGPQFIFQYYEEEERQRGNFPDRFSGHQFPNYSSELNVNALLLGDSALYLCASSLIAGGHEQFFGPGTRLTVL.

The chain links TRBV7-8 to TRBJ1-5; no firm D call. The germline V and J ends were trimmed by 1 base and 4 bases, with 8 bases remaining between them. The CDR3 runs to 14 residues. Looked up from germline, CDR1 is SGHVS and CDR2 is FQNEAQ. CDR3 bases: TGTGCCAGCAGCTTAGTGGGAGGGAATCAGCCCCAGCATTTT. Protein product: CASSLVGGNQPQHF.

The genes are TRBV4-1 and TRBJ1-1, with 8 bases fitting TRBD1. V dropped 4 bases and J dropped 0; count of bases not matched to a gene: 7. The germline V gene encodes CDR1 MGHRA and CDR2 YSYEKL. The CDR3 totals 16 residues. The chain's CDR3 is CASSPGTGEMNTEAFF. The CDR3 bases are TGCGCCAGCAGCCCAGGGACAGGCGAAATGAACACTGAAGCTTTCTTT.

This chain connects TRBV5-6 to TRBJ1-2; D unresolved. V gave up 3 bases and J gave up 10 bases, with 10 bases separating them. Germline V CDR1 and CDR2: SGHDT, YYEEEE. The CDR3 consists of 11 residues. CDR3 residues: CASSSFGDYTF. The CDR3 DNA reads as TGTGCCAGCAGCTCGTTCGGGGACTACACCTTC.

This clone was found once. The chain has TRBV10-3 and TRBJ1-2, with D hard to call. Per the germline V gene, CDR1 is ENHRY and CDR2 is SYGVKD. The CDR3 covers 17 residues. The V end lost 0 bases, the J end lost 4 bases, and 18 bases lay between the germline ends. The CDR3 is CAISESTGSGGGYGYTF. CDR3 nucleotide sequence: TGTGCCATCAGTGAGTCGACGGGTTCGGGCGGCGGCTATGGCTACACCTTC.

The chain carries TRBV19 and TRBJ2-5; D tentatively fits TRBD1 or TRBD2 (5 bases each). Germline CDR1 is LNHDA and CDR2 is SQIVND (reference sequence). V gave up 5 bases and J gave up 4 bases, with 17 bases separating them. CDR3 length equals 15 residues. CDR3: CASSLRGPRRETQYF. The CDR3 DNA is TGTGCCAGTAGTCTTCGGGGCCCACGGAGAGAGACCCAGTACTTC.

J is TRBJ2-2 and V is TRBV6-5; 10 bases are a match to TRBD2. Germline V CDR1 and CDR2: MNHEY, SVGAGI. The CDR3 is 15 amino acids. V gave up 6 bases and J gave up 4 bases; unmatched junction bases: 5. The CDR3 here is CASRERGGTTGELFF. For the CDR3, the DNA is TGTGCCAGCAGGGAGCGGGGGGGCACCACCGGGGAGCTGTTTTTT.

V and J are TRBV29-1 and TRBJ2-1; D perhaps matches TRBD1 (6 bases). The CDR3 extends over 10 amino acids. Germline loops: CDR1 SQVTM, CDR2 ANQGSEA. Trimming left V 3 bases short and J 14 bases short, with 11 bases between. CDR3 protein: CSVDHRAEFF. As DNA, the CDR3 is TGCAGCGTTGATCACAGGGCCGAGTTCTTC.

The chain is built from TRBV19 and TRBJ2-5; 7 positions match TRBD1. The CDR3 has 15 residues. Germline CDR1 reads LNHDA; CDR2 reads SQIVND (reference sequence). J gave up 4 bases and V 3 bases, and 8 bases lay outside the gene matches. CDR3 sequence (DNA): TGTGCCAGTAGTATTGGTTCGTCAGGGGGAGAGACCCAGTACTTC. It yields the protein CASSIGSSGGETQYF.

J is TRBJ1-2 and V is TRBV28, with a possible D match to TRBD1 (5 bases). Germline V gene sequence: CDR1 MDHEN, CDR2 SYDVKM. The CDR3 contains 12 residues. V was pared by 2 bases and J by 8 bases, with 9 bases between. CDR3 in DNA: TGTGCCAGCAGTTTACGGAGGGACGGCTACACCTTC. This encodes CASSLRRDGYTF.

V and J are TRBV21-1 and TRBJ1-2; the table's D gene call, TRBD1, was not cross checked with the DNA. TRBV21-1 is assigned pseudogene status. There are 18 residues in the CDR3. The CDR3 DNA follows: TGTGCCAGCAGCAAAGTCGGACAGGGAGGATCAGATAACTATGGCTACACCTTC. It is translated as CASSKVGQGGSDNYGYTF.

This clone was seen a handful of times. The V call is TRBV7-6, the J call TRBJ2-3; TRBD2 matches 9 bases. V trimming: 9 bases; J trimming: 4 bases; junction bases outside the gene matches: 11. In germline, CDR1 is SGHVS, CDR2 FNYEAQ. The CDR3 spans 15 residues. CDR3 in DNA: TGTGCCAGTGGGCTAGGGACTAGCAGTGCAGATACGCAGTATTTT. It translates to CASGLGTSSADTQYF. The variable domain in full, completed from reference TRBV7-6 and TRBJ2-3, reads GAGVSQSPRYKVTKRGQDVALRCDPISGHVSLYWYRQALGQGPEFLTYFNYEAQQDKSGLPNDRFSAERPEGSISTLTIQRTEQRDSAMYRCASGLGTSSADTQYFGPGTRLTVL.

This clone has a handful of counts. This CDR3 reads CASSLDSNQPQHF. The CDR3 nucleotides are TGCGCCAGCAGCTTAGATAGCAATCAGCCCCAGCATTTT. This sequence joins TRBV5-1 and TRBJ1-5; D ambiguous. The length of the CDR3 is 13 residues. V dropped 2 bases and J dropped 0 bases, with 3 bases sitting between them. Per the germline V gene, CDR1 is SGHRS and CDR2 is YFSETQ.

The V call is TRBV9, the J call TRBJ1-5; 9 nucleotides agree with TRBD1. Losses at the gene ends were 2 bases for V and 5 bases for J; bases not matched to a gene: 14. The CDR3 is 18 amino acids. The germline V gene encodes CDR1 SGDLS and CDR2 YYNGEE. Here the CDR3 reads CASSVWDRAKKSYQPQHF. In DNA form, the CDR3 reads TGTGCCAGCAGCGTTTGGGACAGGGCGAAAAAGAGTTATCAGCCCCAGCATTTT.

J is TRBJ2-6 and V is TRBV7-9; perhaps D is TRBD1 or TRBD2 (5 bases each). CDR3 size: 14 residues. With 5 bases removed from V and 0 bases from J, the gap between germline ends came to 5 bases. Germline V gene sequence: CDR1 SEHNR, CDR2 FQNEAQ (reference sequence). This CDR3 is CASSGTSGANVLTF. In DNA form, the CDR3 reads TGTGCCAGCAGCGGGACCTCTGGGGCCAACGTCCTGACTTTC.

V is TRBV7-8 and J is TRBJ1-1; no clear D. This CDR3 has 13 amino acids. Looked up from germline, CDR1 is SGHVS and CDR2 is FQNEAQ. V was pared by 1 base and J by 8 bases, with 11 bases between. Here the CDR3 reads CASSLGAPREAFF. Written as DNA, the CDR3 is TGTGCCAGCAGCTTAGGGGCTCCCCGCGAAGCTTTCTTT.

About this clone itself: Other DNA sequences within the sample encode an identical CDR3. The chain joins TRBV18 to TRBJ2-2, with D perhaps given as TRBD1 or TRBD2 (5 bases each). This CDR3 is 16 amino acids long. V was cut by 6 bases and J by 3 bases, with 17 bases left in between. CDR1 is KGHSH, CDR2 LQKENI, per germline. Written as DNA, the CDR3 is TGTGCCAGCTCGCGAGGGGTTCATCCGGACACCGGGGAGCTGTTTTTT. Translated, it gives CASSRGVHPDTGELFF.

The rearrangement joins TRBV5-1 to TRBJ1-1, with D tentatively TRBD1 (5 bases). CDR1 is SGHRS and CDR2 is YFSETQ in the germline V gene. This CDR3 is built from 13 residues. The ends were cut back, 1 base at V and 4 bases at J, with 8 bases in the middle. The CDR3 bases are TGCGCCAGCAGCTTGTGGGGGTCCACTGAAGCTTTCTTT. Translation: CASSLWGSTEAFF.

V is TRBV7-9 and J is TRBJ2-1; 12 bases line up with TRBD2. This CDR3 is 16 amino acids long. Germline trimming cut 3 bases from V and 6 bases from J; bases unmatched to any gene: 6. Per the germline V gene, CDR1 is SEHNR and CDR2 is FQNEAQ (reference sequence). CDR3 region: CASSFTSGGFSNEQFF. The CDR3 nucleotides read TGTGCCAGCAGCTTCACTAGCGGGGGGTTTAGCAATGAGCAGTTCTTC.

The chain links TRBV14 to TRBJ2-2; D might be TRBD1 (5 bases). The CDR3 contains 15 residues. CDR1 and CDR2 (germline): SGHDN, FVKESK. The ends were cut back, 2 bases at V and 0 bases at J, with 7 bases in the middle. CDR3 protein: CASSQRGTNTGELFF. The CDR3 region has the DNA TGTGCCAGCAGCCAAAGGGGAACGAACACCGGGGAGCTGTTTTTT.

This chain joins TRBV19 and TRBJ2-6, with unresolved D. Trimming stripped 5 bases from V and 2 bases from J, with 10 bases between. The CDR3 has 15 amino acids. Germline lookup yields CDR1 LNHDA and CDR2 SQIVND (reference sequence). The CDR3 here is CASSGKRPGANVLTF. The DNA of the CDR3 is TGTGCCAGTAGTGGGAAAAGGCCTGGGGCCAACGTCCTGACTTTC. The full variable domain, completed using reference TRBV19 and TRBJ2-6, is DGGITQSPKYLFRKEGQNVTLSCEQNLNHDAMYWYRQDPGQGLRLIYYSQIVNDFQKGDIAEGYSVSREKKESFPLTVTSAQKNPTAFYLCASSGKRPGANVLTFGAGSRLTVL.

This clone was counted once. The chain has TRBV18 and TRBJ2-3; 7 bases line up with TRBD1. Per germline, CDR1 KGHSH and CDR2 LQKENI. The CDR3 covers 14 residues. The J segment lost 4 bases and the V segment lost 2 bases, leaving 3 bases of the junction unmatched. The CDR3 bases are TGTGCCAGCTCACCAAGGCAGGGGGCAGATACGCAGTATTTT. It yields the protein CASSPRQGADTQYF. Complete variable domain (other parts from reference TRBV18 and TRBJ2-3): NAGVMQNPRHLVRRRGQEARLRCSPMKGHSHVYWYRQLPEEGLKFMVYLQKENIIDESGMPKERFSAEFPKEGPSILRIQQVVRGDSAAYFCASSPRQGADTQYFGPGTRLTVL.

This chain connects TRBV4-3 to TRBJ1-4; D remains unclear. V lost 0 bases and J lost 8, with 7 bases in between. CDR1 and CDR2 from the germline V gene are LGHNA and YSLEER. The CDR3 consists of 13 residues. The CDR3 nucleotides are TGCGCCAGCAGCCAAGATTCCCTAGAAAAACTGTTTTTT. It translates to CASSQDSLEKLFF.

This chain connects TRBV9 to TRBJ2-5; D unclear. Judging by the DNA end, TRBJ2-7 fits better; the J call may be wrong. The germline V gene encodes CDR1 SGDLS and CDR2 YYNGEE. This CDR3 contains 14 residues. This CDR3 is CASSVEAHSYEQYF. CDR3 DNA: TGTGCCAGCAGCGTAGAGGCCCACTCCTACGAGCAGTACTTC.

In this sample, this clone turned up a few times. J is TRBJ2-3 and V is TRBV18; D is unclear. Trimming pared 4 bases from V and 6 bases from J, leaving 14 bases between. Germline assignment: CDR1 KGHSH and CDR2 LQKENI. The CDR3 has 14 residues. CDR3 loop: CASSQLPSVDTQYF. Written as DNA, the CDR3 is TGTGCCAGCTCACAGCTACCCTCCGTCGATACGCAGTATTTT.

The chain has TRBV27 and TRBJ1-1, with D possibly being TRBD1 (5 bases). Germline values: CDR1 MNHEY, CDR2 SMNVEV (reference sequence). Deletions cut 4 bases from V and 7 bases from J, with 16 bases between. There are 14 residues in the CDR3. The CDR3 nucleotides are TGTGCCAGCAGTTCCTCGTCGGGGGTGAGTGAAGCTTTCTTT. Encoded protein: CASSSSSGVSEAFF.